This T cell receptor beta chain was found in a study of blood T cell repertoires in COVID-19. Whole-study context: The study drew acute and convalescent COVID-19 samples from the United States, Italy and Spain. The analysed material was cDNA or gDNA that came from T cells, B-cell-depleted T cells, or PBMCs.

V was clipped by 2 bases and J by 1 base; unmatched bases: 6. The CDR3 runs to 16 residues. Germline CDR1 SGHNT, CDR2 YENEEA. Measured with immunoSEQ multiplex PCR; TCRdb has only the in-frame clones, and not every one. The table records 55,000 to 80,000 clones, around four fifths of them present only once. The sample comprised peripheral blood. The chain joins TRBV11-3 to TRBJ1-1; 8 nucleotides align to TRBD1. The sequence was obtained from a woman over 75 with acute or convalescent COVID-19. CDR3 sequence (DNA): TGTGCCAGCAGCTTACTAACAGGGGGAGGGAACACTGAAGCTTTCTTT. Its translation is CASSLLTGGGNTEAFF.